This T cell receptor (beta chain) is from a study of blood T cell repertoires in COVID-19. Authors' processing steps: From reference gene primer amplification, estimates of nucleated cell counts were derived. Profiled with immunoSEQ multiplex PCR; TCRdb holds only in-frame clones, not every one. The V and J calls and the clone size are those of that table, but D and trimming were determined from the DNA. There are roughly 300,000 clones in the sample; roughly nine tenths occur only once, and 5.5% to 6% lies in the top ten. Germline-derived CDR1 and CDR2 are LGHNA and YSLEER. J lost 4 bases, V lost 0 bases, and 2 bases had no gene match. The CDR3 runs 15 residues. This clone was seen a few times.

This chain links TRBV4-3 with TRBJ1-1; 10 bases are shared with TRBD1. Sequencing was carried out using PBMCs or T cells enriched from blood (not recorded which). The origin of this receptor is a woman aged 25 to 39 who had recovered from COVID-19. CDR3: CASSQDRTGGTEAFF. The CDR3, as DNA: TGCGCCAGCAGCCAAGATAGGACAGGGGGCACTGAAGCTTTCTTT.